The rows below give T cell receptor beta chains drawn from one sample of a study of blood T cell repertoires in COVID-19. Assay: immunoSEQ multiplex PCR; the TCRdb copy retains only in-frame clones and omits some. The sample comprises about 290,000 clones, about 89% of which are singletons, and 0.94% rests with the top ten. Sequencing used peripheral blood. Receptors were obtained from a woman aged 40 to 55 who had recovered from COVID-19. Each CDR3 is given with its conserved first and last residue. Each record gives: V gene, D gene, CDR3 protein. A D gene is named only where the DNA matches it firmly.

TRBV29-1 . CSVGGEGGWEQYF
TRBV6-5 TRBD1 CASDRDRGDYEQYF
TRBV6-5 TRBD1 CASSRDRAYEQYF
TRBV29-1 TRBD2 CSVEEASGRQETQYF
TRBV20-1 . CSAMDTQPQHF
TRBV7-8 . CASSLSRNADTQYF
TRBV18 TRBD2 CASSPPGTSGSKTQYF
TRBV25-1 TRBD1 CASSEGDSSYEQYF
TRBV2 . CASRPTTEYPEAFF
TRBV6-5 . CASSHWGPNTGELFF
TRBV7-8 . CASSLSTVTEAFF
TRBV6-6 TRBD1 CASSKGQASNQPQHF
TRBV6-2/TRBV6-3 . CAGSHAGGKLFF
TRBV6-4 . CASKRGSGDAYGYTF
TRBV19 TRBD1 CASSIPAFRTGGQPQHF
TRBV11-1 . CASSSVTPSTDTQYF
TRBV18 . CASSPSDRGNEKLFF
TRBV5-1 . CASSSTQSTDTQYF
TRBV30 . CAWSNTGFSGANVLTF
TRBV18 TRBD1 CASSPDRQGGQPQHF
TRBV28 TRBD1 CASSLGQGPSGANVLTF
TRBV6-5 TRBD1 CASKYLTGAEQFF
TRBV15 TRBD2 CATSRDPNSGSHEQYF